This TCR beta chain was sequenced for a study of PD-1 blockade in classical Hodgkin lymphoma. On the study more broadly: Patients were treated with nivolumab at 3 mg/kg, and this was given intravenously every 2 weeks.

Autologous stem cell transplantation was followed by relapse in every patient, and brentuximab vedotin exposure varied. Complete response, partial response or progressive disease constituted the best response categories observed. Method: immunoSEQ multiplex PCR; TCRdb's copy keeps in-frame clones and lacks some. Of approximately 13,000 clones listed, around 90% are singletons. Of note for this clone: Its antigen is not identified.

Study-wide findings and caveats: Patients with an early start, nivolumab under 1 year after ASCT, were excluded. Significant TCR diversity gains by C4D1 occurred in CD4+ but not CD8+ cells.

This specimen was peripheral blood mononuclear cells (PBMCs), taken at baseline. The sequence was collected from a human donor with classical Hodgkin lymphoma.

This CDR3 reads CASSELGSKQFF. CDR3 bases: TGTGCCAGCAGTGAATTAGGGTCCAAGCAGTTCTTC. The V gene is TRBV6-1, the J gene TRBJ2-1; D is undetermined. Germline lookup yields CDR1 MNHNS and CDR2 SASEGT. The CDR3 runs to 12 residues. Deletions cut 2 bases from V and 11 bases from J, with 10 bases between.